This T cell receptor beta chain was profiled in a study of glioma-infiltrating T cells after dendritic cell vaccination. Time point: after dendritic cell vaccination, including at tumor progression/relapse. This table comes from immunoSEQ multiplex PCR, and its TCRdb copy is limited to in-frame clones, with some not included. Among approximately 48,000 clones listed, over 75% were seen once. The V and J ends lost 1 base and 2 bases respectively, with 9 bases between them. The CDR3 spans 15 residues. Germline assignment: CDR1 LGHNA and CDR2 YNFKEQ. This chain uses TRBV4-2 with TRBJ1-3; the D is unclear. This TCR was sampled from a human donor with glioblastoma. The source was blood, collected after dendritic cell vaccination. CDR3 protein: CASSQGSMTGNTIYF. The CDR3 nucleotides are TGTGCCAGCAGCCAAGGATCTATGACTGGAAACACCATATATTTT.